This T cell receptor beta chain was captured by sequencing in a study of CD8+ T cells in alopecia areata. Study overall: Tofacitinib dosing lasted 6 to 18 months, which was then followed by 6 months off drug. Study conclusions and caveats: Alopecia totalis/universalis scalp especially showed more expanded CD8+ clones than normal scalp.

Concerning this clone itself: Its antigen remains unknown.

RNA extraction was followed by reverse transcription into cDNA, which acted as the sequencing template. Data came from immunoSEQ multiplex PCR; TCRdb stores just in-frame clones and leaves some out. The sample lists over 200,000 clones, about three fifths occurring once. CDR1 MNHNY and CDR2 SVGAGI come from the germline V gene (reference sequence). V was clipped by 7 bases and J by 4 bases, with 12 bases between them. This CDR3 has 13 amino acids. The chain couples TRBV6-6 to TRBJ2-3, with a tentative D call TRBD2 (6 bases). This sequence was found in a human donor with alopecia areata. Sample: CD4+ T cells sorted from blood, taken at week 0. DNA of the CDR3: TGTGCCAGCACCCGTCCGGGAGCAGATACGCAGTATTTT. Its translation is CASTRPGADTQYF.